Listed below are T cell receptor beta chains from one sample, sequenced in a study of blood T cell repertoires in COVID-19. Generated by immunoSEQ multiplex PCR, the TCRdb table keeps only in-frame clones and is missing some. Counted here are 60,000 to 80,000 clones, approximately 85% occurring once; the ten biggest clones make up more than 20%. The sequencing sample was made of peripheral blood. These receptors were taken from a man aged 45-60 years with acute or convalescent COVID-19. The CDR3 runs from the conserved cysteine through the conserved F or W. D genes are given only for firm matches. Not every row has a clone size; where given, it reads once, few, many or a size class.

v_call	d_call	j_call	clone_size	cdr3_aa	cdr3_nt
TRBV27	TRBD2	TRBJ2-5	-	CASSQGLAGSIRYF	TGTGCCAGCAGCCAGGGACTAGCGGGGAGTATCAGGTACTTC
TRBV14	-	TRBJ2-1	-	CATGSTGSSYNEQFF	TGTGCCACCGGATCGACAGGAAGCTCCTACAATGAGCAGTTCTTC
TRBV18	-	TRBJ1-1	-	CASSPRGPGTEAFF	TGTGCCAGCTCACCACGGGGGCCTGGGACTGAAGCTTTCTTT
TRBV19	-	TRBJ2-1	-	CATQSGHSYNEQFF	TGTGCCACCCAGTCGGGACACTCCTACAATGAGCAGTTCTTC
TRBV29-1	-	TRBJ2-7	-	CSGRQSYEQYF	TGCAGCGGGAGACAGTCCTACGAGCAGTACTTC
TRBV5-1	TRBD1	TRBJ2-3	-	CASSLDGQGVDTQYF	TGCGCCAGCAGCTTGGACGGGCAGGGGGTGGATACGCAGTATTTT
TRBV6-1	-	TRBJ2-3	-	CASSDMDSLLLDTQYF	TGTGCCAGCAGTGACATGGACAGCCTACTTTTGGATACGCAGTATTTT
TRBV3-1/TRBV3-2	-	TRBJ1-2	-	CASSQGRGNYGYTF	TGTGCCAGCAGCCAAGGGAGGGGAAACTATGGCTACACCTTC
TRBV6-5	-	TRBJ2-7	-	CASSYGQGNEQYF	TGTGCCAGCAGTTACGGGCAGGGAAACGAGCAGTACTTC
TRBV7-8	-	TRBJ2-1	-	CASSQGGGLQFF	TGTGCCAGCAGCCAGGGGGGGGGCCTGCAGTTCTTC
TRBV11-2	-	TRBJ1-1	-	CASSLYTEAFF	TGTGCCAGCAGCTTATATACTGAAGCTTTCTTT
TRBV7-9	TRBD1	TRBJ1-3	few	CASSLDRGNTIYF	TGTGCCAGCAGCTTAGACAGGGGGAACACCATATATTTT
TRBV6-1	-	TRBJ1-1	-	CASSERGRNTEAFF	TGTGCCAGCAGTGAAAGGGGAAGGAACACTGAAGCTTTCTTT
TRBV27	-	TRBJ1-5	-	CASSLHREAAQHF	TGTGCCAGCAGTTTACACAGGGAAGCGGCCCAGCATTTT
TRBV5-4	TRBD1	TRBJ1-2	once	CASSLARTGGSYGYTF	TGTGCCAGCAGCTTGGCCAGGACAGGGGGCAGCTATGGCTACACCTTC
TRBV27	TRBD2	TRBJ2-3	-	CASSFRTSGGATDTQYF	TGTGCCAGCAGTTTCCGGACTAGCGGGGGTGCCACAGATACGCAGTATTTT
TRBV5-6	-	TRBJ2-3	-	CASSSAGTSSTDTQYF	TGTGCCAGCAGCTCCGCGGGGACTTCTAGCACAGATACGCAGTATTTT
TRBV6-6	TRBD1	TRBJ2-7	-	CASSPGGIYEQYF	TGTGCCAGCAGTCCAGGGGGCATTTACGAGCAGTACTTC